The present T cell receptor (beta chain) was sequenced within a study of blood T cell repertoires in COVID-19 (dated by TCRdb to between 2020 and 2021). With respect to the entire study: Samples covering the acute and convalescent phases of COVID-19 were provided by collaborators in the United States, Italy and Spain. Where available, HLA class I and class II types were taken from metadata supplied by the sample provider and were not determined by assay-based typing. Samples were obtained from the ongoing ImmuneRACE study (first 160 participants) and from some 1,200 subjects provided by 6 global collaborators. The prospective study material was composed of cDNA or gDNA derived from T cells, B-cell-depleted T cells, or PBMCs. The repertoires were released in a freely available public database meant as a resource for research on the immune response to SARS-CoV-2. Deeply sampled blood TCRbeta repertoires from subjects exposed to, actively infected with, or recovered from COVID-19 were included in the dataset. A de-identified subject ID, COVID-19 status, age in years and sex were almost always included in the sample metadata. Paper-wide results and their limitations: Clinical and demographic metadata were provided uncurated, with the amount varying by source and participant.

The immunoSEQ Assay, a bias-controlled multiplex PCR, was used to amplify TCRbeta CDR3 regions from genomic DNA. Per the original workflow: Within the assay, amplification of reference gene primers was used to estimate how many nucleated cells each sample contained. To quantify the absolute abundance of each unique TCRbeta CDR3 rearrangement, sequence reads were collapsed and filtered. Productive Simpson clonality was computed per sample as the square root of Simpson's diversity index over productive rearrangements. This immuneACCESS table, as held by TCRdb, lists in-frame sequences with V and J called but not all clones. Of the missing ones, under half trace to an unresolved V gene in checked studies; the others have no known cause. That table supplies the V and J calls and clone size; D and trimming were determined from the DNA. The sample includes a few hundred thousand clones, with about 83% observed a single time. About 1.2% of the sample rests with the top ten.

A word on this clone: Its antigen remains undetermined. The sample holds no much larger clone one base away, and base qualities are not on file.

Each collaborating institution followed its own protocols to collect whole blood in K2EDTA tubes. For TCRbeta analysis, collaborator samples were shipped as frozen whole blood, as isolated PBMCs, or as DNA extracted from either sample type. The source is a woman aged 45-59 years with acute or convalescent COVID-19. Sequencing input: peripheral blood.

The DNA sequence is TGTGCCAGTAGTCAGCGCTATTTCGGGGAGCTGTTTTTT. Its translation reads: CASSQRYFGELFF. Recombination connected TRBV19 to TRBJ2-2, with no reliable assignment of the D segment. The CDR1 and CDR2 encoded by the germline V gene (reference sequence) are LNHDA and SQIVND. V is shortened by 5 bases, J by 7 bases, and the region joining them spans 11 bases. The CDR3, from cysteine to phenylalanine, totals 13 residues. The CDR3 DNA has 39 bases and is translated from base 1.